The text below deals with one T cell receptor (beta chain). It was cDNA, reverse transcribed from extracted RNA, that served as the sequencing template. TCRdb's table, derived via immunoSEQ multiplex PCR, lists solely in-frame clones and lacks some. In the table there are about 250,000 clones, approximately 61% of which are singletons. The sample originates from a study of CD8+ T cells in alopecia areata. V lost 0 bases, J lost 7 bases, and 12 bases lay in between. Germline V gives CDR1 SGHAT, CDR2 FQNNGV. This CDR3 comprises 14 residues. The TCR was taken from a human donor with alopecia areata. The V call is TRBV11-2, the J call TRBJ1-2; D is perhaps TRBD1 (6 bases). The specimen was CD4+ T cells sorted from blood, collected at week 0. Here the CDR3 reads CASSLDAGGPGYTF. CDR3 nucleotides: TGTGCCAGCAGCTTAGATGCGGGGGGGCCTGGCTACACCTTC.